One and the same sample provided the 15 T cell receptor beta chains below, sequenced in a study of CD8+CD57+ T cells in acquired aplastic anemia. Flow cytometry had shown expanded CD8+CD57+ cells in the patients chosen for sequencing. CDR3 and TCR beta VDJ profiling relied on genomic DNA as the template. TCRdb itself ran the reads through MiXCR, one entry per CDR3 protein. In the table there are a few hundred thousand distinct CDR3 sequences, around 50% of which are singletons. Sequencing was performed on sorted CD4+, CD8+, or CD8+CD57+ T cells (not recorded which) from PBMCs. The receptors shown here come from a human donor with aplastic anemia.

This clonotype was recorded a few times. A much bigger clone sits one base away, suggesting this may be a read error. This chain connects TRBV20-1 to TRBJ2-5; 7 bases line up with TRBD1. The CDR3 totals 14 residues. V was pared by 5 bases and J by 5 bases, with 11 bases of the junction left unmatched. Germline CDR1 and CDR2: DFQATT and SNEGSKA (reference sequence). Here the CDR3 reads CSAGFTGDWETQYF. CDR3 DNA: TGCAGTGCTGGATTCACAGGGGATTGGGAGACCCAGTACTTC.

In this sample, this clonotype turned up a few times. A much larger clone lies a single base off, so this may be a read error. Since the CDR3 does not end with the conserved phenylalanine or tryptophan, this likely comes from a read error. The chain has TRBV5-5 and TRBJ1-1, with 9 bases fitting TRBD1. Germline V gene sequence: CDR1 SGHKS, CDR2 YYEKEE (reference sequence). This CDR3 has 16 amino acids. J lost 0 bases, V lost 4 bases, and 7 bases had no gene match. The DNA of the CDR3 is TGTGCCAGCAGCACGGGACAGGGCCACTTGAACACTGAAGCTTTCTTG. Translated: CASSTGQGHLNTEAFL.

To note about this clonotype: Given the absence of the conserved phenylalanine or tryptophan at the CDR3 end, a read error is likely. The V call is TRBV7-8, the J call TRBJ1-6, with D possibly matching TRBD1 (6 bases). Germline-derived CDR1 and CDR2 are SGHVS and FQNEAQ. Trimming took 1 base from V and 14 from J, leaving 15 bases between them. This CDR3 is built from 14 residues. CDR3 loop: CASSLGTARPTLHL. The CDR3 bases are TGTGCCAGCAGCTTAGGGACAGCGCGCCCCACCCTCCACCTT.

This clonotype was counted ten times or more. This CDR3 is CASRTGGTGYNQPQHF. In DNA, the CDR3 is TGTGCCAGCAGGACAGGCGGGACAGGGTATAATCAGCCCCAGCATTTT. This chain links TRBV6-1 with TRBJ1-5; 9 bases match TRBD1. The CDR3 is 16 amino acids. Germline V CDR1 and CDR2: MNHNS, SASEGT. After removal of 6 bases from V and 4 bases from J, the junction contained 10 bases not matched to a gene.

This clonotype was recorded a few times. V usage is TRBV12-3 or TRBV12-4 and J usage is TRBJ1-5; no clear D. The CDR3 covers 14 residues. Trimming removed 3 bases from V and 6 bases from J, with 12 bases in between. The CDR3 loop reads CASSFSGMGQPQHF. The CDR3 DNA reads TGTGCCAGCAGTTTTTCCGGCATGGGTCAGCCCCAGCATTTT.

J is TRBJ1-2 and V is TRBV7-2, with TRBD1 identical over 9 bases. Germline V gene data show CDR1 as SGHTA and CDR2 as FQGNSA. CDR3 length: 15 amino acids. V shed 5 bases and J 4 bases; nucleotides not matched to a gene: 8. The CDR3 nucleotides are TGTGCCAGCAGCAAAGACGGGACAGGGACCTATGGCTACACCTTC. This codes for CASSKDGTGTYGYTF. The complete variable domain, with remaining parts taken from reference TRBV7-2 and TRBJ1-2, reads GAGVSQSPSNKVTEKGKDVELRCDPISGHTALYWYRQSLGQGLEFLIYFQGNSAPDKSGLPSDRFSAERTGGSVSTLTIQRTQQEDSAVYLCASSKDGTGTYGYTFGSGTRLTVV.

This clonotype showed up just a few times. V and J are TRBV7-2 and TRBJ1-2, with 9 bases that match TRBD1. The length of the CDR3 is 14 residues. V lost 5 bases to trimming and J lost 5 bases; unmatched junction nucleotides: 6. Germline CDR1 and CDR2: SGHTA and FQGNSA. The CDR3 DNA sequence: TGTGCCAGCAGCCCACAGGGACAGGGATATGGCTACACCTTC. Residues: CASSPQGQGYGYTF.

The genes are TRBV7-9 and TRBJ1-4; D remains unclear. Germline assignment: CDR1 SEHNR and CDR2 FQNEAQ (reference sequence). The CDR3 is 17 amino acids. Trimming removed 6 bases from V and 0 bases from J, with 17 bases in between. CDR3 residues: CASRYCRPGATNEKLFF. The CDR3 DNA follows: TGTGCCAGCAGGTACTGTCGACCGGGAGCAACTAATGAAAAACTGTTTTTT.

V usage is TRBV25-1 and J usage is TRBJ1-1; TRBD1 matches at 9 bases. There are 18 residues in the CDR3. Unmatched junction bases numbered 9, after V lost 1 base and J lost 0 bases. Germline CDR1 reads MGHDK; CDR2 reads SYGVNS. CDR3 amino acids: CASSEFGTGSPLNTEAFF. DNA for the CDR3: TGTGCCAGCAGTGAATTTGGGACAGGGTCCCCATTGAACACTGAAGCTTTCTTT.

This clonotype was seen at least ten times. The genes are TRBV5-1 and TRBJ2-7; the match to TRBD2 covers 11 bases. Trimming cost V 2 bases and J 4 bases; bases outside gene matches: 8. Germline CDR1 SGHRS, CDR2 YFSETQ. The CDR3 runs 16 residues. CDR3 loop: CASSLMLAGGQYEQYF. CDR3 in DNA: TGCGCCAGCAGCTTAATGTTAGCGGGGGGGCAGTACGAGCAGTACTTC.

A remark on this clonotype: Because it lacks the conserved phenylalanine or tryptophan at the end, this CDR3 is likely a read error. The V gene is TRBV3-1, the J gene TRBJ2-5; no firm D call. The CDR3 length is 15 residues. V dropped 1 base and J dropped 5 bases, with 14 bases sitting between them. Germline values: CDR1 LGHDT, CDR2 YNNKEL (reference sequence). CDR3 sequence (DNA): TGTGCCAGCAGCCAAGGGACCTCTGGAAGGGAGACCCAGTACTCC. Translation gives CASSQGTSGRETQYS.

This clonotype showed up many times. The V call is TRBV15, the J call TRBJ1-2; TRBD1 matches at 8 bases. CDR3 length: 20 residues. Looked up from germline, CDR1 is LNHNV and CDR2 is YYDKDF (reference sequence). Losses at the gene ends were 1 base for V and 2 bases for J; bases not matched to a gene: 18. The CDR3 here is CATSRGQKTGEFGLNYGYTF. DNA for the CDR3: TGTGCCACCAGCAGAGGACAGAAGACAGGGGAATTCGGGTTGAACTATGGCTACACCTTC.

This clonotype was seen at least ten times. The chain joins TRBV29-1 to TRBJ2-2, with TRBD2 identical over 8 bases. The V and J ends lost 3 bases and 8 bases, in that order; junction bases with no gene match: 14. CDR3 length equals 16 residues. Germline CDR1 and CDR2: SQVTM and ANQGSEA. Here the CDR3 DNA reads TGCAGCGTTGAGAGGGGTAGCGGGGCCTCAGGAGGGGAGCTGTTTTTT. Protein product: CSVERGSGASGGELFF.

The table lists this clonotype with many counts. The chain combines TRBV6-4 with TRBJ2-2; 14 bases are a match to TRBD2. V was pared by 7 bases and J by 3 bases, with 7 bases of the junction left unmatched. The CDR3 totals 17 residues. The germline gives CDR1 MRHNA, CDR2 SNTAGT. The CDR3 region has the DNA TGTGCCAGCACAACCGGGACTAGCGGGGGACACACCGGGGAGCTGTTTTTT. Translation: CASTTGTSGGHTGELFF.

This clonotype was counted a few times. One junction end does not reproduce the germline sequence, and a read error may be involved. This chain joins TRBV2 and TRBJ2-2; tentative D call: TRBD2 (6 bases). This CDR3 has 15 amino acids. CDR1 and CDR2 (germline): SNHLY, FYNNEI. The chain's CDR3 is CASSLGSAGTGELLF. The CDR3 nucleotides read TGTGCCAGCAGCTTGGGGTCAGCGGGCACCGGGGAGCTGCTTTTT.